This T cell receptor (beta chain) was sequenced during a study of T cell repertoires in cytomegalovirus infection. This clonotype occurred a few times. Antigen specificity is unknown. TCRdb redid the calling of the reads with MiXCR, one entry per CDR3 protein. The data hold about 900,000 distinct CDR3 sequences, with roughly 31% observed a single time. From germline, CDR1 is SGHRS and CDR2 YFSETQ. Deletions cut 2 bases from V and 1 base from J, with 12 bases between. The CDR3 contains 15 residues. The starting material was cultured CD8+ T cells from PBMCs, obtained from culture after CMV antigen stimulation. The TCR originated in a human donor in good health (CMV status not recorded). Some clones in this sample may be carry-over from other donors' samples. The chain has TRBV5-1 and TRBJ1-2, with D possibly TRBD1 on 5 matching bases. This chain's CDR3 is CASSFRDSFNYGYTF. CDR3 DNA: TGCGCCAGCAGCTTCCGAGACAGCTTTAACTATGGCTACACCTTC.